Listed below are T cell receptor beta chains from one sample, sequenced in a study of Graves' ophthalmopathy and Graves' hyperthyroidism. TCRdb independently ran MiXCR on the multiplex PCR reads; one entry per CDR3 protein. Here the sample spans approximately 1.2 million distinct CDR3 sequences, about 40% being singletons. Sequencing was carried out using peripheral blood or thyroid tissue (not recorded which). The source is an adult man with Graves' hyperthyroidism. Each CDR3 is given with its conserved first and last residue. Each record gives: clone size, V gene, J gene, D gene, CDR3 DNA, CDR3 protein. The D gene is left open where the match is weak. Expanded clones get a size class; other rows say once, few or many, or leave the size out.

once	TRBV7-2	TRBJ2-7	TRBD2	TGTGCCAGCAGCAGATCCAACAGCGGGAGGGCCCCATACGAGCAGTACTTC	CASSRSNSGRAPYEQYF
few	TRBV6-5	TRBJ1-2	.	TGTGCCAGCAGTTCGAGGGCCCGAGGAGGCTATGGCTACACCTTC	CASSSRARGGYGYTF
.	TRBV19	TRBJ1-5	.	TGTGCCAGTAGTATAGAACCCGGCAGGAGCAATCAGCCCCAGCATTTT	CASSIEPGRSNQPQHF
.	TRBV29-1	TRBJ2-7	TRBD2	TGCAGCGTTGACGGGAGGGGGGCCTACGAGCAGTACTTC	CSVDGRGAYEQYF
.	TRBV7-2	TRBJ2-2	.	TGTGCCAGCAGCGGAGTCCAAACGAACACCGGGGAGCTGTTTTTT	CASSGVQTNTGELFF
.	TRBV29-1	TRBJ1-3	.	TGCAGCGTTGGCCAGGGCTATGGAAACACCATATATTTT	CSVGQGYGNTIYF
.	TRBV15	TRBJ1-2	TRBD1	TGTGCCACCAGCAGAGTTGGGGTTCGGGGACAGGAAGACTATGGCTACACCTTC	CATSRVGVRGQEDYGYTF
once	TRBV10-2	TRBJ2-5	.	TGCGCCAGCAGTGAGTTGTGGGGTTCACGGGAGACCCAGTACTTC	CASSELWGSRETQYF
few	TRBV7-9	TRBJ1-2	TRBD1	TGTGCCAGCAGCTTTTTTGACAGGGGGTCTCGCTACACCTTC	CASSFFDRGSRYTF
.	TRBV2	TRBJ1-5	TRBD1	TGTGCCAGCAGTTTACAGGGGGGGGATAGCAATCAGCCCCAGCATTTT	CASSLQGGDSNQPQHF
.	TRBV5-1	TRBJ1-1	.	TGCGCCAGCAGCCCCGAGACCGGGGCAGGTGAAGCTTTCTTT	CASSPETGAGEAFF
.	TRBV4-1	TRBJ2-7	TRBD2	TGCGCCAGCAGCCAAGATCTATGGGGGAGGGGACTAGCCGGAGCCGAGCAGTACTTC	CASSQDLWGRGLAGAEQYF
many	TRBV12-3/TRBV12-4	TRBJ1-5	.	TGTGCCAGCAGTTTAGCGTTCGATCAGCCCCAGCATTTT	CASSLAFDQPQHF
.	TRBV7-9	TRBJ1-6	.	TGTGCCAGCAGTTCAAAGGCCGTTGAGCCCCTCCACTTT	CASSSKAVEPLHF
many	TRBV15	TRBJ1-3	TRBD1	TGTGCCACCAGCAGGGACAGGCTGAGCTCTGGAAACACCATATATTTT	CATSRDRLSSGNTIYF
many	TRBV7-9	TRBJ1-1	.	TGTGCCAGCAGCTTCGGCTGGGGATCTGAAGCTTTCTTT	CASSFGWGSEAFF